This T cell receptor beta chain was recovered during a study of blood T cell repertoires in COVID-19. For the study at large: Some COVID-19 samples were acute and others convalescent; all came from the United States, Italy and Spain. T cells, B-cell-depleted T cells, or PBMCs supplied cDNA or gDNA.

Clinical history as reported by participants underpinned cohort assignment. V shed 7 bases and J shed 6 bases, with 22 bases lying between them. The CDR3 has 16 residues. In germline, CDR1 is SGHNT, CDR2 YENEEA. In the study's own analysis: For nucleated cells, counts were estimated from reference gene primer amplification. Generated by immunoSEQ multiplex PCR, the TCRdb table keeps only in-frame clones and is missing some. That table supplies the V and J calls and clone size; D and trimming were determined from the DNA. The sample carries about 260,000 clones, roughly four fifths recorded once. The sample taken for sequencing was PBMCs or T cells enriched from blood (not recorded which). This sequence joins TRBV11-3 and TRBJ2-1; the D gene is possibly TRBD2 (6 bases). The source of this sequence is a man aged 25 to 40 with acute COVID-19. The CDR3: CASTPGLGSSGNEQFF. The CDR3 DNA reads TGTGCCAGCACACCGGGACTGGGGTCTTCGGGCAATGAGCAGTTCTTC. The full variable domain, completed using reference TRBV11-3 and TRBJ2-1, is EAGVVQSPRYKIIEKKQPVAFWCNPISGHNTLYWYLQNLGQGPELLIRYENEEAVDDSQLPKDRFSAERLKGVDSTLKIQPAELGDSAVYLCASTPGLGSSGNEQFFGPGTRLTVL.